This is a list of T cell receptor beta chains from one sample in a study of blood T cell repertoires in COVID-19. Clones were read by immunoSEQ multiplex PCR, and TCRdb kept only the in-frame ones, dropping some. This sample has 200,000 to 250,000 clones; more than 70% occur once, and the top ten carry roughly 2%. Sequencing was performed on PBMCs or T cells enriched from blood (not recorded which). The receptors originated from a woman aged 45-65 years who had recovered from COVID-19. CDR3s include the opening cysteine and the closing phenylalanine or tryptophan. D genes are given only for firm matches. The listing skips clone size in some rows; elsewhere it reads once, few, many or a size class.

d_call: TRBD2
v_call: TRBV18
clone_size: once
j_call: TRBJ2-6
cdr3_aa: CASSPRSGGRSGANVLTF
cdr3_nt: TGTGCCAGCTCACCACGGAGCGGGGGGCGGTCCGGGGCCAACGTCCTGACTTTC

d_call: -
v_call: TRBV7-9
clone_size: -
j_call: TRBJ2-2
cdr3_aa: CASSSKGGWNTGELFF
cdr3_nt: TGTGCCAGCAGCTCGAAGGGGGGGTGGAACACCGGGGAGCTGTTTTTT

d_call: TRBD1
v_call: TRBV6-2/TRBV6-3
clone_size: -
j_call: TRBJ1-1
cdr3_aa: CASSWNTGGTEAFF
cdr3_nt: TGTGCCAGCAGTTGGAATACAGGGGGCACTGAAGCTTTCTTT

d_call: TRBD2
v_call: TRBV12-3/TRBV12-4
clone_size: few
j_call: TRBJ2-2
cdr3_aa: CASSRTSVEELFF
cdr3_nt: TGTGCCAGCAGTCGGACTAGCGTGGAGGAGCTGTTTTTT

d_call: TRBD1
v_call: TRBV9
clone_size: -
j_call: TRBJ2-7
cdr3_aa: CASSVATGAYEQYF
cdr3_nt: TGTGCCAGCAGCGTGGCGACAGGGGCCTACGAGCAGTACTTC

d_call: TRBD2
v_call: TRBV9
clone_size: -
j_call: TRBJ2-3
cdr3_aa: CASSPGLAGAADTQYF
cdr3_nt: TGTGCCAGCAGCCCGGGACTAGCGGGAGCAGCAGATACGCAGTATTTT

d_call: TRBD2
v_call: TRBV7-2
clone_size: -
j_call: TRBJ2-1
cdr3_aa: CASSARRGDEQFF
cdr3_nt: TGTGCCAGCAGCGCGAGGCGGGGGGACGAGCAGTTCTTC

d_call: TRBD1
v_call: TRBV5-6
clone_size: -
j_call: TRBJ1-5
cdr3_aa: CASSYRDRGFQPQHF
cdr3_nt: TGTGCCAGCAGCTACCGGGACAGGGGGTTTCAGCCCCAGCATTTT

d_call: -
v_call: TRBV3-1/TRBV3-2
clone_size: -
j_call: TRBJ2-3
cdr3_aa: CASSLITDTQYF
cdr3_nt: TGTGCCAGCAGCCTTATCACAGATACGCAGTATTTT

d_call: TRBD1
v_call: TRBV7-9
clone_size: -
j_call: TRBJ1-3
cdr3_aa: CASRPTGGINTIYF
cdr3_nt: TGTGCCAGCAGACCAACAGGGGGCATAAACACCATATATTTT

d_call: -
v_call: TRBV11-2
clone_size: -
j_call: TRBJ2-6
cdr3_aa: CASSLDPRTGANVLTF
cdr3_nt: TGTGCCAGCAGCTTAGACCCGAGGACTGGGGCCAACGTCCTGACTTTC

d_call: TRBD2
v_call: TRBV5-4
clone_size: -
j_call: TRBJ2-5
cdr3_aa: CASSSLAGGGETQYF
cdr3_nt: TGTGCCAGCAGCTCCTTAGCGGGAGGGGGGGAGACCCAGTACTTC

d_call: TRBD1
v_call: TRBV24-1
clone_size: -
j_call: TRBJ1-5
cdr3_aa: CATSDGRTGFGQPQHF
cdr3_nt: TGTGCCACCAGTGACGGGCGGACAGGGTTTGGGCAGCCCCAGCATTTT

d_call: TRBD1
v_call: TRBV6-5
clone_size: once
j_call: TRBJ1-2
cdr3_aa: CASSLPGTGGNYGYTF
cdr3_nt: TGTGCCAGCAGTTTACCTGGGACAGGGGGGAACTATGGCTACACCTTC

d_call: -
v_call: TRBV9
clone_size: -
j_call: TRBJ2-5
cdr3_aa: CASSVGQWVQETQYF
cdr3_nt: TGTGCCAGCAGCGTAGGACAGTGGGTACAAGAGACCCAGTACTTC

d_call: -
v_call: TRBV2
clone_size: -
j_call: TRBJ1-5
cdr3_aa: CASRETGLDQPQHF
cdr3_nt: TGTGCCAGCAGGGAGACAGGACTTGATCAGCCCCAGCATTTT

d_call: -
v_call: TRBV6-5
clone_size: -
j_call: TRBJ2-7
cdr3_aa: CASSFTYEQYF
cdr3_nt: TGTGCCAGCAGTTTTACCTACGAGCAGTACTTC

d_call: -
v_call: TRBV27
clone_size: -
j_call: TRBJ2-2
cdr3_aa: CASSGTRIGELFF
cdr3_nt: TGTGCCAGCAGTGGAACTAGAATCGGGGAGCTGTTTTTT

d_call: TRBD1
v_call: TRBV9
clone_size: -
j_call: TRBJ1-1
cdr3_aa: CASGDRAEAFF
cdr3_nt: TGTGCCAGCGGGGACAGGGCTGAAGCTTTCTTT

d_call: -
v_call: TRBV21-1
clone_size: -
j_call: TRBJ2-3
cdr3_aa: CASSNLAGRQTDTQYF
cdr3_nt: TGTGCCAGCAGCAACCTAGCGGGGAGACAAACGGATACGCAGTATTTT

d_call: -
v_call: TRBV7-2
clone_size: -
j_call: TRBJ1-3
cdr3_aa: CASSLDRSSGNTIYF
cdr3_nt: TGTGCCAGCAGCTTGGATCGGAGCTCTGGAAACACCATATATTTT

d_call: -
v_call: TRBV12-3/TRBV12-4
clone_size: -
j_call: TRBJ2-7
cdr3_aa: CASSHRGAYEQYF
cdr3_nt: TGTGCCAGCAGCCACCGCGGGGCCTACGAGCAGTACTTC

d_call: TRBD2
v_call: TRBV27
clone_size: -
j_call: TRBJ2-7
cdr3_aa: CAPPRGGYSYEQYF
cdr3_nt: TGTGCCCCCCCCCGGGGGGGGTATTCCTACGAGCAGTACTTC

d_call: TRBD1
v_call: TRBV4-2
clone_size: -
j_call: TRBJ2-7
cdr3_aa: CASSQVRNRGSYEQYF
cdr3_nt: TGTGCCAGCAGCCAAGTTCGAAACAGGGGCTCCTACGAGCAGTACTTC

d_call: TRBD1
v_call: TRBV4-1
clone_size: -
j_call: TRBJ2-1
cdr3_aa: CASSPRPDRSLYNEQFF
cdr3_nt: TGCGCCAGCAGCCCTCGCCCGGACAGGTCCCTCTACAATGAGCAGTTCTTC

d_call: -
v_call: TRBV7-9
clone_size: few
j_call: TRBJ2-7
cdr3_aa: CASSLSREALYEQYF
cdr3_nt: TGTGCCAGCAGCTTAAGCCGGGAAGCCCTCTACGAGCAGTACTTC

d_call: TRBD2
v_call: TRBV20-1
clone_size: -
j_call: TRBJ2-1
cdr3_aa: CSASSSGRHHNEQFF
cdr3_nt: TGCAGTGCTAGTTCTAGCGGGAGGCACCACAATGAGCAGTTCTTC

d_call: -
v_call: TRBV5-6
clone_size: -
j_call: TRBJ1-4
cdr3_aa: CASSLDSDRYEKLFF
cdr3_nt: TGTGCCAGCAGCTTGGACAGTGATAGGTATGAAAAACTGTTTTTT

d_call: -
v_call: TRBV15
clone_size: once
j_call: TRBJ2-7
cdr3_aa: CATSRDSGVGEQYF
cdr3_nt: TGTGCCACCAGCAGAGATTCGGGGGTGGGCGAGCAGTACTTC

d_call: TRBD1
v_call: TRBV5-5
clone_size: -
j_call: TRBJ1-2
cdr3_aa: CASSFGTGGNYGYTF
cdr3_nt: TGTGCCAGCAGCTTTGGGACAGGGGGCAACTATGGCTACACCTTC

d_call: -
v_call: TRBV29-1
clone_size: few
j_call: TRBJ1-2
cdr3_aa: CSVEVMQARYGYTF
cdr3_nt: TGCAGCGTTGAGGTTATGCAGGCGCGCTATGGCTACACCTTC

d_call: TRBD1
v_call: TRBV30
clone_size: once
j_call: TRBJ1-5
cdr3_aa: CAWSADRGNQPQHF
cdr3_nt: TGTGCCTGGAGTGCAGACAGGGGCAATCAGCCCCAGCATTTT

d_call: -
v_call: TRBV9
clone_size: -
j_call: TRBJ1-5
cdr3_aa: CASSVGAAVRNQPQHF
cdr3_nt: TGTGCCAGCAGCGTAGGGGCTGCCGTTCGCAATCAGCCCCAGCATTTT

d_call: TRBD2
v_call: TRBV10-1
clone_size: -
j_call: TRBJ2-5
cdr3_aa: CASSRDYQETQYF
cdr3_nt: TGCGCCAGTTCTCGGGACTATCAAGAGACCCAGTACTTC

d_call: TRBD2
v_call: TRBV29-1
clone_size: -
j_call: TRBJ2-3
cdr3_aa: CSVGAGRGVTDTQYF
cdr3_nt: TGCAGCGTTGGCGCCGGGAGGGGAGTGACAGATACGCAGTATTTT

d_call: -
v_call: TRBV11-2
clone_size: -
j_call: TRBJ1-2
cdr3_aa: CASSLVMGPQSYTF
cdr3_nt: TGTGCCAGCAGCTTAGTTATGGGGCCCCAAAGCTACACCTTC

d_call: TRBD1
v_call: TRBV3-1/TRBV3-2
clone_size: few
j_call: TRBJ2-1
cdr3_aa: CASSHSDRGFNEQFF
cdr3_nt: TGTGCCAGCAGCCACTCGGACAGGGGGTTTAATGAGCAGTTCTTC

d_call: TRBD1
v_call: TRBV5-4
clone_size: -
j_call: TRBJ1-2
cdr3_aa: CASSLDRGWRGYTF
cdr3_nt: TGTGCCAGCAGCTTGGACAGGGGGTGGCGTGGCTACACCTTC

d_call: -
v_call: TRBV23-1
clone_size: -
j_call: TRBJ2-7
cdr3_aa: CASSQSSRREQYF
cdr3_nt: TGCGCCAGCAGTCAATCGTCGCGTCGGGAGCAGTACTTC

d_call: -
v_call: TRBV2
clone_size: once
j_call: TRBJ1-1
cdr3_aa: CASRRAETGNTEAFF
cdr3_nt: TGTGCCAGCAGACGGGCGGAGACAGGGAACACTGAAGCTTTCTTT

d_call: TRBD2
v_call: TRBV10-3
clone_size: -
j_call: TRBJ2-3
cdr3_aa: CAISVVPGTSGGVSTDTQYF
cdr3_nt: TGTGCCATCAGTGTGGTCCCCGGGACTAGCGGGGGGGTTTCCACAGATACGCAGTATTTT

d_call: -
v_call: TRBV27
clone_size: -
j_call: TRBJ2-1
cdr3_aa: CASSLGQNNEQFF
cdr3_nt: TGTGCCAGCAGTCTAGGACAAAACAATGAGCAGTTCTTC

d_call: -
v_call: TRBV28
clone_size: -
j_call: TRBJ2-1
cdr3_aa: CASSSAGLVYNEQFF
cdr3_nt: TGTGCCAGCAGTTCGGCTGGACTGGTCTACAATGAGCAGTTCTTC

d_call: -
v_call: TRBV6-5
clone_size: -
j_call: TRBJ2-7
cdr3_aa: CASTLDGDYEQYF
cdr3_nt: TGTGCCAGCACCCTAGACGGGGACTACGAGCAGTACTTC

d_call: -
v_call: TRBV7-9
clone_size: -
j_call: TRBJ1-1
cdr3_aa: CASTSATRNTEAFF
cdr3_nt: TGTGCCAGCACCTCTGCGACTCGGAACACTGAAGCTTTCTTT